This T cell receptor (beta chain) was captured by sequencing in a study of blood T cells in healthy people across ages. Background on the study: For every two T cells, template switching captured about one barcoded beta molecule. Study results and limitations: Estimates of diversity drawn from one million T cells were considered underestimates.

About this clonotype itself: Its antigen is as yet unknown.

Together with a sample-barcoded 5' primer, a J-beta primer mix was included in a second PCR lasting about 7 to 11 cycles. Every cDNA molecule carried a tag from a template-switch adaptor bearing 12 random nucleotides. TCRdb re-called the 5' RACE reads with MiXCR, one entry per CDR3 protein. The sample yields about 690,000 distinct CDR3 sequences, 35% to 50% seen once. Deletions cut 8 bases from V and 4 bases from J, with 11 bases between. The germline V gene encodes CDR1 MNHEY and CDR2 SVGAGI. This CDR3 is 12 amino acids long. This clonotype was sampled from a man older than 75 in good health. Sequencing was carried out using blood. The V call is TRBV6-5, the J call TRBJ1-2; D not certain. The CDR3 bases are TGTGCCAGCGGACCCAGGATCTATGGCTACACCTTC. This sequence encodes CASGPRIYGYTF.